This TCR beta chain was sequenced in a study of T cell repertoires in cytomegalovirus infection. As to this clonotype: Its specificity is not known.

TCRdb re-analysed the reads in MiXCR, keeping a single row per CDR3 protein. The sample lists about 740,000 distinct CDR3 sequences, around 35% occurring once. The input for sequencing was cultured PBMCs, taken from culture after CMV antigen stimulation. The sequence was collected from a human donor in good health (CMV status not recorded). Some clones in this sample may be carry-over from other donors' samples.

Written as DNA, the CDR3 is TGTGCCAGCAGTGAAGATCGGGGATTCAACACTGAAGCTTTCTTT. Residues: CASSEDRGFNTEAFF. This chain links TRBV2 with TRBJ1-1, with D hard to call. V was shortened by 1 base and J by 2 bases, with 11 bases between the two germline ends. This CDR3 contains 15 residues. CDR1 and CDR2 (germline): SNHLY, FYNNEI.